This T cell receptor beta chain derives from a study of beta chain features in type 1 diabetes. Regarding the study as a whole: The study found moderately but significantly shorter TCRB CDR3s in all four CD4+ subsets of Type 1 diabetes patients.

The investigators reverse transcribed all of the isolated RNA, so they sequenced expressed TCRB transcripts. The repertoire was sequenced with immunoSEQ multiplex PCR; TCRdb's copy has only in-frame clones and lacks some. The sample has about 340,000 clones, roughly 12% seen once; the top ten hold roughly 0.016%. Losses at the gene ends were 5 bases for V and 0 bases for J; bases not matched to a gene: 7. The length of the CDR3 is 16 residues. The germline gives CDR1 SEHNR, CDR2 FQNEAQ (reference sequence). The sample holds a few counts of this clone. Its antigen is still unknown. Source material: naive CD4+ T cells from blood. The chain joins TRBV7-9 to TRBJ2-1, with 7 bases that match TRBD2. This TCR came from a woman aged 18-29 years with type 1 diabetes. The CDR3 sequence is CASSQRGGSSYNEQFF. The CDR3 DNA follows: TGTGCCAGCAGCCAGAGGGGCGGGAGCTCCTACAATGAGCAGTTCTTC.